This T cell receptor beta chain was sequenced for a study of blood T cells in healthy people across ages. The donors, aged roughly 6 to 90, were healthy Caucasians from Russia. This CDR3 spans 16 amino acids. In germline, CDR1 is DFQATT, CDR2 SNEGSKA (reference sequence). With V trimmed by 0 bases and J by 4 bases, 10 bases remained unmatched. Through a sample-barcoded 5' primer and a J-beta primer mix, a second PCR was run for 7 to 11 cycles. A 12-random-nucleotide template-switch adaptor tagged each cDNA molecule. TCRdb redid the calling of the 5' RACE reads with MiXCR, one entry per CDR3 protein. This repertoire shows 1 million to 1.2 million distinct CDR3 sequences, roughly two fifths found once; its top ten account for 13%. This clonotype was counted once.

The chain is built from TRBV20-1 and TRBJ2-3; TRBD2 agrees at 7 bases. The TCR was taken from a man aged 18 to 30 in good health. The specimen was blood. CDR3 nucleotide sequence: TGCAGTGCTAGAGATTGGGGGGGGTTTAGCGCAGATACGCAGTATTTT. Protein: CSARDWGGFSADTQYF.